One T cell receptor beta chain is described in this entry. What it recognizes is unknown. The authors reverse transcribed all of the isolated RNA, so sequencing captured expressed TCRB transcripts. Clones were sequenced by immunoSEQ multiplex PCR, and TCRdb holds only the in-frame ones, with some missing. The sample holds approximately 130,000 clones, about 18% seen once. The source of the sample is a study of beta chain features in type 1 diabetes. The CDR3 runs 14 residues. J was trimmed by 6 bases and V by 4 bases; bases with no gene match: 8. CDR1 is SQVTM and CDR2 is ANQGSEA in the germline V gene. Whole-study results and caveats: Shortening of TCRB CDR3s, moderate but significant, appeared in all four CD4+ subsets of Type 1 diabetes patients.

This chain uses TRBV29-1 with TRBJ2-3; 9 bases map to TRBD2. The receptor's source is a man aged 18 to 35 with type 1 diabetes. What was sequenced was central memory CD4+ T cells from blood. CDR3 DNA: TGCAGCGTTGCGGGCGGGGGGGCCGTGGATACGCAGTATTTT. It encodes CSVAGGGAVDTQYF.